This T cell receptor (beta chain) stems from a study of T cell repertoires in cytomegalovirus infection (dated by TCRdb to 2018 to 2020). For the wider study: The HLA type of each donor mattered for the analysis, because public TCR beta signatures pointed to carriage of CMV infection along with the matching HLA type.

This clonotype was observed many times. What antigen it recognizes has not been identified. No much larger clone is present one base from it, and per-base qualities are unavailable. The investigation overall reported the following: In the ex vivo response, HLA-C-restricted CMV-specific TCR beta clonotypes were dominant, and in two of eight donors the single most frequent clonotype came from this HLA-C-restricted group. Cumulative frequency of public TCR beta family members discriminated carriers of CMV infection plus the relevant HLA type in this cohort and an independent approximately 400-donor cohort.

The listed sequencing device is Illumina HiSeq 1500. TCRdb redid the processing of the public reads, applying fastp at Q25 and MiXCR, and retained in-frame beta chains. All rows with the same CDR3 protein become a single entry with the most common DNA and genes. This sample comprises more than 400,000 distinct CDR3 sequences, less than 30% of them detected only once. Of the sample, under 15% is held by the ten largest clones. Sequencing was done on a sample of PBMCs. This clonotype was obtained from a human donor in good health (CMV status not recorded). Some clones in this sample may be carry-over from other donors' samples.

Here the CDR3 is given as CASSSMMNTEAFF. The nucleotide sequence reads TGTGCCAGCAGCTCCATGATGAACACTGAAGCTTTCTTT. The rearranged segments are TRBV7-2 and TRBJ1-1, with no D gene named confidently. The germline ends are 6 bases apart after V is trimmed by 4 bases and J by 0 bases. The CDR3 starts with the cysteine, ends with the phenylalanine, and has 13 residues. Solely the CDR3 DNA is kept, with 39 bases framed from the first base. The germline V gene specifies SGHTA as CDR1 and FQGNSA as CDR2.